This T cell receptor (beta chain) originates from a study of cytomegalovirus exposure and HLA in healthy donors. Study-level background: Genotyping of some 400 donors showed that 80% to 90% belonged to the Caucasian-associated ancestry cluster. Study-wide results and caveats: Analyzed later, most CMV-associated TCR beta chains appeared HLA-restricted.

The PCR had 60 Vbeta and 13 Jbeta primers. The assay was immunoSEQ multiplex PCR, and TCRdb's table has in-frame clones only and misses some. This sample has some 180,000 clones; approximately 9.5% occur once, and the top ten carry 1% to 1.5%. In germline, CDR1 is SGHVS, CDR2 FNYEAQ. With 0 bases clipped from V and 1 base from J, the junction kept 5 bases outside the gene matches. The CDR3 sequence is 17 residues long. This clone was detected a few times. Its target is unknown. Sequences were obtained from PBMCs. This TCR derives from a woman younger than 45 in good health and CMV-seropositive. The V call is TRBV7-6, the J call TRBJ2-1; 8 nucleotides agree with TRBD2. CDR3: CASSLASGGPSYNEQFF. CDR3 DNA sequence: TGTGCCAGCAGCTTAGCCTCGGGAGGGCCGTCCTACAATGAGCAGTTCTTC.